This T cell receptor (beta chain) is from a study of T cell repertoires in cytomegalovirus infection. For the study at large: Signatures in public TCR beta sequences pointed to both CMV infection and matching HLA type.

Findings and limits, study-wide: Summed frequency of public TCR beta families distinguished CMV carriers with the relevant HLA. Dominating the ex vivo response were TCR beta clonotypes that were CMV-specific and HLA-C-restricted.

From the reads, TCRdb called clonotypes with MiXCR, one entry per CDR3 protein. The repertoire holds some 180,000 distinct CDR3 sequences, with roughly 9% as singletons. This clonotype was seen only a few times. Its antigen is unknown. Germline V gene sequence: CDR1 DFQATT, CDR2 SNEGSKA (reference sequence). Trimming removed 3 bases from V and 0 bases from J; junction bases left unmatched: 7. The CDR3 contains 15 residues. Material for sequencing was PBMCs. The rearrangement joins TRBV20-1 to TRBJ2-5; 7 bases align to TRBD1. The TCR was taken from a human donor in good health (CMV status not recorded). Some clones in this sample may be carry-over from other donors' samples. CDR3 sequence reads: CSASAQTGYQETQYF. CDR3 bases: TGCAGTGCTAGTGCACAGACAGGGTACCAAGAGACCCAGTACTTC.